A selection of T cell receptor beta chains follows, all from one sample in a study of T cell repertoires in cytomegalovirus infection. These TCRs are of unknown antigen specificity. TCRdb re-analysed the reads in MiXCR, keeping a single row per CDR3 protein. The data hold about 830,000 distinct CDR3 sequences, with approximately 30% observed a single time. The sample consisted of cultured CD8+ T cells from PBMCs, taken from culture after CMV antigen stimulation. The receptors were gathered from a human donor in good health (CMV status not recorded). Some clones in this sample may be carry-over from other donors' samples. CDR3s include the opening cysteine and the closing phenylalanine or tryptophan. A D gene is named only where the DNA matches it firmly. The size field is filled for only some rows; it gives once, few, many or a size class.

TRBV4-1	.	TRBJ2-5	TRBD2	CASSQEGLAGGLEETQYF	TGCGCCAGCAGCCAAGAGGGACTAGCGGGGGGGCTAGAAGAGACCCAGTACTTC
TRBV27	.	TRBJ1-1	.	CASSYQGRYTEAFF	TGTGCCAGCAGTTATCAGGGGAGGTACACTGAAGCTTTCTTT
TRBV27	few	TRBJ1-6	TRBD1	CASSGQGEDSYNSPLHF	TGTGCCAGCAGTGGCCAGGGGGAAGACTCCTATAATTCACCCCTCCACTTT
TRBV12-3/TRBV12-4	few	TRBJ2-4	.	CASRPGLENIQYF	TGTGCCAGCAGGCCGGGACTTGAAAACATTCAGTACTTC
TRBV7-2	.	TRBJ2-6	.	CASLSGTVNVLTF	TGTGCCTCCTTATCCGGGACGGTCAACGTCCTGACTTTC
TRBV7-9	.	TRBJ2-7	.	CASSKRGSYEQYF	TGTGCCAGCAGCAAAAGAGGCTCTTACGAGCAGTACTTC
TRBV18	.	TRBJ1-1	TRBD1	CASSPVTFGQGAANTEAFF	TGTGCCAGCTCACCAGTAACGTTTGGACAGGGGGCGGCGAACACTGAAGCTTTCTTT
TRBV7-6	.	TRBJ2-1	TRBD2	CASSLEVAGGYNEQFF	TGTGCCAGCAGCTTAGAGGTAGCGGGAGGTTACAATGAGCAGTTCTTC
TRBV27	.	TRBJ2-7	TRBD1	CASSFSGQGHYEQYF	TGTGCCAGCAGTTTTAGTGGACAGGGACACTACGAGCAGTACTTC
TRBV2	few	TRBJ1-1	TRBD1	CASRDPGQGLNTEAFF	TGTGCCAGCAGAGATCCGGGACAGGGGTTGAACACTGAAGCTTTCTTT
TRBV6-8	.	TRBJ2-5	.	CASSYEQGSQETQYF	TGTGCCAGCAGTTACGAGCAAGGCAGCCAAGAGACCCAGTACTTC
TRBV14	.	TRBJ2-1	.	CASSQDRGLDGNEQFF	TGTGCCAGCAGCCAAGACCGAGGACTCGACGGAAATGAGCAGTTCTTC
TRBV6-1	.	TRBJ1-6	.	CASKGSPLHF	TGTGCCAGCAAAGGTTCACCCCTCCACTTT
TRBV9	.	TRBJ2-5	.	CASSVAAEWGKETQYF	TGTGCCAGCAGCGTAGCTGCCGAATGGGGTAAAGAGACCCAGTACTTC
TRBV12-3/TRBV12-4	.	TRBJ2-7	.	CASSHTADGYEQYF	TGTGCCAGCAGTCACACCGCGGACGGGTACGAGCAGTACTTC
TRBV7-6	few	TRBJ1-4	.	CASSAPRQRINEKLFF	TGTGCCAGCAGCGCCCCTCGACAGCGAATTAATGAAAAACTGTTTTTT
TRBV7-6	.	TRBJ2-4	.	CASSLAGRQYF	TGTGCCAGCAGCTTAGCAGGGAGGCAGTACTTC
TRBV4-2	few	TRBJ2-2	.	CASSQDRQAILSELFF	TGTGCCAGCAGCCAAGATAGACAGGCCATTCTTTCGGAGCTGTTTTTT